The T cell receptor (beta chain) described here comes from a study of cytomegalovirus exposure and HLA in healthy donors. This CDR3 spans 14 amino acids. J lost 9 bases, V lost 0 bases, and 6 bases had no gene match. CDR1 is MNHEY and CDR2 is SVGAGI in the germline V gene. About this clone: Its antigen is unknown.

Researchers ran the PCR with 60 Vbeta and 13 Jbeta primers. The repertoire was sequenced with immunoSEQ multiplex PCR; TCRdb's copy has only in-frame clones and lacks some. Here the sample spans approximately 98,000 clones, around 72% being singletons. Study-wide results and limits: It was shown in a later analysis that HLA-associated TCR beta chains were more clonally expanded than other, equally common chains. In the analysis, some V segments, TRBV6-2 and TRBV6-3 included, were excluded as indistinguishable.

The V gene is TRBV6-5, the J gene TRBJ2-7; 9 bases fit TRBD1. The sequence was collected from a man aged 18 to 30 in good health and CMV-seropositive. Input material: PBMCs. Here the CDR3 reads CASSYSRQGVPQYF. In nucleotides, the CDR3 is TGTGCCAGCAGTTACTCGAGACAGGGGGTCCCGCAGTACTTC.